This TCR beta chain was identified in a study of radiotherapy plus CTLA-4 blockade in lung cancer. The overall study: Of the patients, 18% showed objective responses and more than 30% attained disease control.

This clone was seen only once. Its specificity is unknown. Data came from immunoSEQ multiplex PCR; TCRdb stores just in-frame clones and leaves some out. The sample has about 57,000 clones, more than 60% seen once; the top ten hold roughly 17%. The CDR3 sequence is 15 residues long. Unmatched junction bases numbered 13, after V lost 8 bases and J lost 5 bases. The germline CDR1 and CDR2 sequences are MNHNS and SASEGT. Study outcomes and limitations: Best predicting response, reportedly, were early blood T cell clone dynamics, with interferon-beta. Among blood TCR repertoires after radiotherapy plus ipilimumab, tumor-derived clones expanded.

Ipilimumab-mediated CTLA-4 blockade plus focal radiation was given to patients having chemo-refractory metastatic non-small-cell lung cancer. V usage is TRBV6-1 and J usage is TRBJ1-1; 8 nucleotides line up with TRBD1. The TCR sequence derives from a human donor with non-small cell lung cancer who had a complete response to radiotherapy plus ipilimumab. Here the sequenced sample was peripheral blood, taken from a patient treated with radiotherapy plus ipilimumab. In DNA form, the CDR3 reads TGTGCCAGCCGGTTACTAGACAGGGGAGAGACTGAAGCTTTCTTT. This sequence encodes CASRLLDRGETEAFF.